This T cell receptor beta chain comes out of a study of vaccination and CD4 T cells after COVID-19. The CDR3 totals 14 residues. Germline trimming cut 7 bases from V and 2 bases from J; bases unmatched to any gene: 7. The germline V gene encodes CDR1 SGHNT and CDR2 YENEEA. On this clonotype itself: Its antigen is undetermined.

The treatment is: roughly 11-day PBMC culture with coronavirus spike peptide pools or control peptides (ViraFEST assay). Cultured CD4+ T cell DNA was sequenced using the Oncomine TCR Beta short-read assay. From CD4+ T cells that had been cultured, genomic DNA was extracted. TCRdb re-called the PCR reads with MiXCR, one entry per CDR3 protein. The sample has fewer than 10,000 distinct CDR3 sequences, about 21% seen once. The chain recombines TRBV11-3 with TRBJ2-7; TRBD1 matches at 8 bases. This receptor was taken from a human donor with COVID-19. The specimen was cultured CD4+ T cells from blood. The CDR3 is CASTQYRGAYEQYF. CDR3 bases: TGTGCCAGCACCCAATACAGGGGGGCCTACGAGCAGTACTTC.